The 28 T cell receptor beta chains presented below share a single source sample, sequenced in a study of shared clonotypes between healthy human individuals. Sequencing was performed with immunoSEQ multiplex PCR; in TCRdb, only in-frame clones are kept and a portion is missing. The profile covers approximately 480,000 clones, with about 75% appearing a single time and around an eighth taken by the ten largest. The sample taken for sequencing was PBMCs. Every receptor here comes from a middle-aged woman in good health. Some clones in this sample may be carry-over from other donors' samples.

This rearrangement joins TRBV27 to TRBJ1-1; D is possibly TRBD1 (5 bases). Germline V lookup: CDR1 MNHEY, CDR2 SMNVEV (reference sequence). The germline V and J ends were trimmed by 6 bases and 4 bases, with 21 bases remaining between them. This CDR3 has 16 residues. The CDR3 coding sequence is TGTGCCAGCAGCCCACATTTGATGGTGGGGGGCACTGAAGCTTTCTTT. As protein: CASSPHLMVGGTEAFF.

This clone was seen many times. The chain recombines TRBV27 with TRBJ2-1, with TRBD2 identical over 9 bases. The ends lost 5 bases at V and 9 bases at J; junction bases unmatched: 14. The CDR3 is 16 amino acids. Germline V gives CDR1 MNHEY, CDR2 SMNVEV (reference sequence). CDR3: CASSMGGGRALFEQFF. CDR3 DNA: TGTGCCAGCAGTATGGGGGGCGGGAGGGCATTGTTTGAGCAGTTCTTC.

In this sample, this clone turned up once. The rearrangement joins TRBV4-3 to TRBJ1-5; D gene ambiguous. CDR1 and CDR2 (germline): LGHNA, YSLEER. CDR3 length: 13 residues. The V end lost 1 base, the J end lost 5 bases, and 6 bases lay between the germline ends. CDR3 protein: CASSQGGYQPQHF. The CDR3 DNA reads TGCGCCAGCAGCCAAGGGGGTTATCAGCCCCAGCATTTT.

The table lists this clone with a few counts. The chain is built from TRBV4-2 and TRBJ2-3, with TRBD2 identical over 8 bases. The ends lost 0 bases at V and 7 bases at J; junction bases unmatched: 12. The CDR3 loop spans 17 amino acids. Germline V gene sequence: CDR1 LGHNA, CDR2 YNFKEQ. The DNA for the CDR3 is TGTGCCAGCAGCCAAGAAGGAGCCTCGGGAGGGCTACATACGCAGTATTTT. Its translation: CASSQEGASGGLHTQYF.

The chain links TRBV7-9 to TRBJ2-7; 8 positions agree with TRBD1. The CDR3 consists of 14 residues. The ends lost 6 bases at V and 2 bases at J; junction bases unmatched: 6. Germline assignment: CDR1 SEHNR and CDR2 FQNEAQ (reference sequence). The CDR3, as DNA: TGTGCCAGCAGTACAAACAGGGGGGCCTACGAGCAGTACTTC. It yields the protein CASSTNRGAYEQYF.

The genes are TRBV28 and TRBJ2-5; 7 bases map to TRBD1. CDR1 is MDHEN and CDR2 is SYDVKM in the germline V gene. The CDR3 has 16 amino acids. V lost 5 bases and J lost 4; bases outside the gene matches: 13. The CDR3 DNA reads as TGTGCCAGCAGTGACCCGACAGGGCTCCCGTTAGAGACCCAGTACTTC. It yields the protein CASSDPTGLPLETQYF. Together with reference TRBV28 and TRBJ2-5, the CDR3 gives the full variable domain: DVKVTQSSRYLVKRTGEKVFLECVQDMDHENMFWYRQDPGLGLRLIYFSYDVKMKEKGDIPEGYSVSREKKERFSLILESASTNQTSMYLCASSDPTGLPLETQYFGPGTRLLVL.

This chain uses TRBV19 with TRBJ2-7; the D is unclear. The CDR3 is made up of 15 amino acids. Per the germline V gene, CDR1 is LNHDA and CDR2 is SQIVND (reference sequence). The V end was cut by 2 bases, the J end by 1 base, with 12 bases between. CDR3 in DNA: TGTGCCAGTAGTATAAGAGCCAGGAGTTCCTACGAGCAGTACTTC. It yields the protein CASSIRARSSYEQYF.

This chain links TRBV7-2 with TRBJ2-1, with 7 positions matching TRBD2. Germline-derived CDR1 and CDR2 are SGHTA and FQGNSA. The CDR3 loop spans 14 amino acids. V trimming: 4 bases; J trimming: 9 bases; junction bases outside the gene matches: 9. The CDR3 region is CASSSSGPLGEQFF. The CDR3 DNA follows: TGTGCCAGCAGCTCTAGCGGCCCATTGGGTGAGCAGTTCTTC.

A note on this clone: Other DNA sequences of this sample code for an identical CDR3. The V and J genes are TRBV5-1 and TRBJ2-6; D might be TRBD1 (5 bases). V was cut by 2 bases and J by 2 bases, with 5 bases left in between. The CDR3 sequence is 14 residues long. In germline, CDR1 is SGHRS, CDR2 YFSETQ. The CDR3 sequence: CASSLGAGANVLTF. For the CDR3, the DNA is TGCGCCAGCAGCTTAGGGGCTGGGGCCAACGTCCTGACTTTC.

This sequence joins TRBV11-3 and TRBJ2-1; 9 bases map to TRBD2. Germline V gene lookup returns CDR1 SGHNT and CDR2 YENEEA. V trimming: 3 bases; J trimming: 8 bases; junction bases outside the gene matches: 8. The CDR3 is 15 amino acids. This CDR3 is CASSLGGRAVDEQFF. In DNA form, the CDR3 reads TGTGCCAGCAGCTTGGGCGGGAGGGCCGTAGATGAGCAGTTCTTC.

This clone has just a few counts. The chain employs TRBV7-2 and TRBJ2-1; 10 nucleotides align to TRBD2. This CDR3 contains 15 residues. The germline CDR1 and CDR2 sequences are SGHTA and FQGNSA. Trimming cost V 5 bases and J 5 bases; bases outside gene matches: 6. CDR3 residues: CASSPSGRRDNEQFF. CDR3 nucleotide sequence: TGTGCCAGCAGCCCTAGCGGGAGAAGGGACAATGAGCAGTTCTTC.

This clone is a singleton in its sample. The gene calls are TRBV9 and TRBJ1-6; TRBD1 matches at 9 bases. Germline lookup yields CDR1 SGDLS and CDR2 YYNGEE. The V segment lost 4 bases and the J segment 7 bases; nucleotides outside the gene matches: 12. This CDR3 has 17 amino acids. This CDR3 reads CASSSKGGQGANSPLHF. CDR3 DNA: TGTGCCAGCAGCTCGAAAGGGGGACAGGGAGCAAATTCACCCCTCCACTTT.

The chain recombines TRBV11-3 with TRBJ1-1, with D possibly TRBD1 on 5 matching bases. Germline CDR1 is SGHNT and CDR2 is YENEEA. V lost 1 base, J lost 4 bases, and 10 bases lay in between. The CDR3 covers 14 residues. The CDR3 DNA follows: TGTGCCAGCAGCTTAGTAGCAGGGTCCACTGAAGCTTTCTTT. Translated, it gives CASSLVAGSTEAFF.

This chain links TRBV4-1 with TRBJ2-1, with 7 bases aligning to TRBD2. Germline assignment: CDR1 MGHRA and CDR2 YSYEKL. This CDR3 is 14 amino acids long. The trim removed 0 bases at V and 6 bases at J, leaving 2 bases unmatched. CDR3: CASSQEVAGNEQFF. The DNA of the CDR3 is TGCGCCAGCAGCCAAGAGGTAGCGGGCAATGAGCAGTTCTTC.

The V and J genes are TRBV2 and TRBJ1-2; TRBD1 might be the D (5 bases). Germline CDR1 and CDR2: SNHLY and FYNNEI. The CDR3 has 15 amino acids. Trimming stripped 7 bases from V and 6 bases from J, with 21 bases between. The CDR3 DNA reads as TGTGCCAGCACCTCGTCCAGGGCGGGTGAGAATGGCTACACCTTC. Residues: CASTSSRAGENGYTF.

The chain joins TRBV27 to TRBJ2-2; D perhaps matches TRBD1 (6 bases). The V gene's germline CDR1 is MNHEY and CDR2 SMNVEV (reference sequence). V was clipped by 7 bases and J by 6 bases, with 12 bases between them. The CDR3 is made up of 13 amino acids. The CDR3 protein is CASTTGFAGELFF. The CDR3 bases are TGTGCCAGCACCACAGGGTTTGCCGGGGAGCTGTTTTTT.

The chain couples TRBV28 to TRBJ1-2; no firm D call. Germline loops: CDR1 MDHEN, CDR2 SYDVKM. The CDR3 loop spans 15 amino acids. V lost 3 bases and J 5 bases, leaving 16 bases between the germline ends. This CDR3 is CASSLGTRTGYGYTF. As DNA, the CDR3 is TGTGCCAGCAGTTTGGGCACTCGGACCGGGTATGGCTACACCTTC.

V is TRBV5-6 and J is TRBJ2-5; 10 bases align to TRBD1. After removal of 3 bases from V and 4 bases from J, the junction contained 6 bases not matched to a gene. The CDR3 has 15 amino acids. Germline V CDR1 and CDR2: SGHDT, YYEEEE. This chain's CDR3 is CASSSRTGGGETQYF. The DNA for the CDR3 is TGTGCCAGCAGCTCCCGGACAGGGGGTGGAGAGACCCAGTACTTC.

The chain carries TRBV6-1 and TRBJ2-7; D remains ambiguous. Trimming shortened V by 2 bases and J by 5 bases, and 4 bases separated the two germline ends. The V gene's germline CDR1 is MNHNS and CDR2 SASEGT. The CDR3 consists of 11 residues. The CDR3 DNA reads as TGTGCCAGCAGTGAACTGGACGAGCAGTACTTC. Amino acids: CASSELDEQYF.

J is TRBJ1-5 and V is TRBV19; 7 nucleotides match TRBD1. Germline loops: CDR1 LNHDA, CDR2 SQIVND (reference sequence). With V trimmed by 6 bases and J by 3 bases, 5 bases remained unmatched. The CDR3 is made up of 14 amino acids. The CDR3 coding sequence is TGTGCCAGTAGAGGGACAGAGCCCAATCAGCCCCAGCATTTT. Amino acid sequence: CASRGTEPNQPQHF. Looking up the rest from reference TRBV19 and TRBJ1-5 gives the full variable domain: DGGITQSPKYLFRKEGQNVTLSCEQNLNHDAMYWYRQDPGQGLRLIYYSQIVNDFQKGDIAEGYSVSREKKESFPLTVTSAQKNPTAFYLCASRGTEPNQPQHFGDGTRLSIL.

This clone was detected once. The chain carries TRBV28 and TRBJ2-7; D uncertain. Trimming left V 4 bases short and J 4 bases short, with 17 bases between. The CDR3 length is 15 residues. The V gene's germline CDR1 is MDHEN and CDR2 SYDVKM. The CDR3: CASSSDGLRPYEQYF. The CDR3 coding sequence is TGTGCCAGCAGTTCCGACGGGCTTAGGCCTTACGAGCAGTACTTC.

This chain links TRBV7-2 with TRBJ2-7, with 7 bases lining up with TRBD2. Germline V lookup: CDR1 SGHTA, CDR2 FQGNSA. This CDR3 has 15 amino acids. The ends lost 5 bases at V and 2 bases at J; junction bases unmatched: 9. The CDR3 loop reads CASSLRVGGTYEQYF. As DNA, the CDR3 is TGTGCCAGCAGCCTCCGGGTCGGGGGGACCTACGAGCAGTACTTC.

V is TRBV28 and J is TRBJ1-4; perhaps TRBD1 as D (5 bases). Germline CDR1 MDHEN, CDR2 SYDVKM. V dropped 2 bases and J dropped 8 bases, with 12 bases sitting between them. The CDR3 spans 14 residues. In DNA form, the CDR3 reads TGTGCCAGCAGTTTACCACAGGTGGGCGAAAAACTGTTTTTT. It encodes CASSLPQVGEKLFF.

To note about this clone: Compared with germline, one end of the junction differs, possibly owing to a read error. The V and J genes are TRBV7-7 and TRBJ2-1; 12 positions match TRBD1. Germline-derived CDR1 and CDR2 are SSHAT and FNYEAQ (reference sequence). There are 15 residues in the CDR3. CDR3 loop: CASSRGTGGMNEQFF. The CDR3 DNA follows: TGTGCTAGCAGCCGCGGGACAGGGGGCATGAATGAGCAGTTCTTC.

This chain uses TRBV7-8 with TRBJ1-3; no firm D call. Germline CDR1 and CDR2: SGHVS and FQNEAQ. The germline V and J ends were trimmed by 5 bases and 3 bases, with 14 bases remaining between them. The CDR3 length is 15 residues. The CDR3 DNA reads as TGTGCCAGCAGCCCCCGGCTGTCCGGTGGAAACACCATATATTTT. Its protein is CASSPRLSGGNTIYF.

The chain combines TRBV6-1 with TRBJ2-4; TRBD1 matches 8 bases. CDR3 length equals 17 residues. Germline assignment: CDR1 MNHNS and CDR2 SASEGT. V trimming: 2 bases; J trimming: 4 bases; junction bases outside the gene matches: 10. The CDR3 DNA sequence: TGTGCCAGCAGTGAATCGGAACTACGGACAGGGAAAAACATTCAGTACTTC. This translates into CASSESELRTGKNIQYF.

The CDR3 region is CASRTSNQPQHF. The CDR3 bases are TGTGCCAGCAGGACTAGCAATCAGCCCCAGCATTTT. The chain recombines TRBV28 with TRBJ1-5; D gene ambiguous. This CDR3 has 12 residues. The V gene's germline CDR1 is MDHEN and CDR2 SYDVKM. Trimming left V 6 bases short and J 0 bases short, with 3 bases between.

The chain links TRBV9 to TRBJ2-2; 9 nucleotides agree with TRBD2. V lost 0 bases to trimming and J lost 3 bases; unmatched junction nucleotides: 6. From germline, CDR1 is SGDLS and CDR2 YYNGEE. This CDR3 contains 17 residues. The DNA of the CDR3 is TGTGCCAGCAGCGTAGGGCCTAGCGGGATGGACACCGGGGAGCTGTTTTTT. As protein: CASSVGPSGMDTGELFF.